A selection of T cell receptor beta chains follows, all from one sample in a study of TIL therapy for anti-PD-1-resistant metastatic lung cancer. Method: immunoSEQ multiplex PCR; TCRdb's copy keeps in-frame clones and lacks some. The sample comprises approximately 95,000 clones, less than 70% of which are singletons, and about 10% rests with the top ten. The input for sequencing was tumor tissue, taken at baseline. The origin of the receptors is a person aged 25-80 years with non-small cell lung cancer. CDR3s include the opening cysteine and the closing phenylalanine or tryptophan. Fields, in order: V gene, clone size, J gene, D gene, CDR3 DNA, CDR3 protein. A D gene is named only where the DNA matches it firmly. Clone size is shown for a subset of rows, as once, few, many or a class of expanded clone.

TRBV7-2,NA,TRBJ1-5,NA,TGTGCCAGCAGCTTAGTCGGTCAGCCCCAGCATTTT,CASSLVGQPQHF
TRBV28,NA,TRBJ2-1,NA,TGTGCCAGCATTCGAACAGGGTATGGGGAGGGTGAGCAGTTCTTC,CASIRTGYGEGEQFF
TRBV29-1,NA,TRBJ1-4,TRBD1,TGCAGCGCGGGACAGGGTAATGAAAAACTGTTTTTT,CSAGQGNEKLFF
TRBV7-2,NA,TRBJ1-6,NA,TGTGCCAGCAGCTTAGCACCGACTAGGGCTAATTCACCCCTCCACTTT,CASSLAPTRANSPLHF
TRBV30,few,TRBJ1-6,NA,TGTGCCTGGAGTGCCCAATATTCACCCCTCCACTTT,CAWSAQYSPLHF
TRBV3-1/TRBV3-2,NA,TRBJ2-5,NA,TGTGCCAGCAGCCCCTACCGGCAGGTGGGGGAGACCCAGTACTTC,CASSPYRQVGETQYF
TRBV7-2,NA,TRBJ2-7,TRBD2,TGTGCCAGCAGCCTAAGTGTTGCCAGCGGGGTTTCCTACGAGCAGTACTTC,CASSLSVASGVSYEQYF
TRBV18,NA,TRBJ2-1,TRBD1,TGTGCCAGCTCACCAACAGACAGGGGGTCCAATGAGCAGTTCTTC,CASSPTDRGSNEQFF
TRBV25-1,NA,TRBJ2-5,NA,TGTGCCAGCAGTGACGTTGGCGGGTATCAAGAGACCCAGTACTTC,CASSDVGGYQETQYF
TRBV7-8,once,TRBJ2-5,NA,TGTGCCAGCAGCCAGACACACGAGACCCAGTACTTC,CASSQTHETQYF
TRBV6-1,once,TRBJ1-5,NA,TGTGCCAGCAGTGAAGATTTGTACGGAGGCAGGGATCAGCCCCAGCATTTT,CASSEDLYGGRDQPQHF
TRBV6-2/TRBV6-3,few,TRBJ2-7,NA,TGTGCCAGCAGTTACTACCGGACTGAGCAGTACTTC,CASSYYRTEQYF
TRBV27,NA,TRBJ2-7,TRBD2,TGTGCCAGCAGTTTATCGTATCGGGCTAGCGGGAGGAACGAGCAGTACTTC,CASSLSYRASGRNEQYF
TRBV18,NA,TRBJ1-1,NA,TGTGCCAGCTCACCACGAGCCCTGAACACTGAAGCTTTCTTT,CASSPRALNTEAFF
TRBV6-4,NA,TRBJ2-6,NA,TGTGCCAGCAGTGACTCGTCAGGCTCTGGGGCCAACGTCCTGACTTTC,CASSDSSGSGANVLTF
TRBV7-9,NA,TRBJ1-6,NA,TGTGCCAGCAGTCTTCAGGGAATCTCCTATAATTCACCCCTCCACTTT,CASSLQGISYNSPLHF
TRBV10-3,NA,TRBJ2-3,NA,TGTGCCATCAGTGAGTCGGGGGGACTCGGCACAGATACGCAGTATTTT,CAISESGGLGTDTQYF
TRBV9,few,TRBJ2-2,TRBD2,TGTGCCAGCAGCGTTGGGGGGAGGGCCCACACCGGGGAGCTGTTTTTT,CASSVGGRAHTGELFF
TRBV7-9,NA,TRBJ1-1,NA,TGTGCCAGCCGGTACGGAGACACTGAAGCTTTCTTT,CASRYGDTEAFF
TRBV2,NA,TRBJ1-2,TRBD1,TGTGCCAGCAGTGAAAATTTCGGGGACAGGGGACCCTTC,CASSENFGDRGPF
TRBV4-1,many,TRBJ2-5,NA,TGCGCCAGCAGCCAAGTTGTCAGGCGTGAGGAGACCCAGTACTTC,CASSQVVRREETQYF
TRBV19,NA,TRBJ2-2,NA,TGTGCCAGTAGCGCCTCCGTCGGGACCGGGGAGCTGTTTTTT,CASSASVGTGELFF
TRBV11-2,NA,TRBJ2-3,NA,TGTGCCAGCAGCTTTATCGGAGGGAGCACAGATACGCAGTATTTT,CASSFIGGSTDTQYF
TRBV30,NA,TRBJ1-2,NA,TGTGCCTGGAGTATCCTGGGCGGCTACACCTTC,CAWSILGGYTF
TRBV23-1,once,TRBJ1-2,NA,TGCGCCAGCAGTCCCAAGGCGGGCACTAACTATGGCTACACCTTC,CASSPKAGTNYGYTF
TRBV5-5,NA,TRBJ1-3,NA,TGTGCCAGCAGCTTGTTAGGGCCTGGAAACACCATATATTTT,CASSLLGPGNTIYF
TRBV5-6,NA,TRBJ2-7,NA,TGTGCCAGCAGCTTCTATTCACAGGGCTCCTACGAGCAGTACTTC,CASSFYSQGSYEQYF
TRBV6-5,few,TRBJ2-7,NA,TGTGCCAGCAGCCCGAGGTCCTACGAGCAGTACTTC,CASSPRSYEQYF
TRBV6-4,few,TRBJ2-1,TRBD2,TGTGCCAGCAGAGCGGGAGGTGAGCAGTTCTTC,CASRAGGEQFF
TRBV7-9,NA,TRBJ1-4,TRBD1,TGTGCCAGCAGCTACGGACAGGAGAATGAAAAACTGTTTTTT,CASSYGQENEKLFF
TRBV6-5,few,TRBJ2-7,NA,TGTGCCAGCCTCGGGGCCTCCTACGAGCAGTACTTC,CASLGASYEQYF
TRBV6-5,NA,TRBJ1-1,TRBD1,TGTGCCAGCAGTCCGTGGACAGGATGGACTGAAGCTTTCTTT,CASSPWTGWTEAFF
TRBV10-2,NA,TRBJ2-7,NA,TGCGCCAGCAGTACGGGCAGGGGTTACGAGCAGTACTTC,CASSTGRGYEQYF
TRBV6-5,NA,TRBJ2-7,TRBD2,TGTGCCAGCAGTCTGAGCGGACTAGCAAGCTACGAGCAGTACTTC,CASSLSGLASYEQYF
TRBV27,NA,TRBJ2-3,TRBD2,TGTGCCAGCAGTTTAGGCCTAGCGGGAGCTGGGACGCAGTATTTT,CASSLGLAGAGTQYF
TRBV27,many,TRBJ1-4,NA,TGTGCCAGCAGTTTAGGCCCAACCTGGGGTGAAAAACTGTTTTTT,CASSLGPTWGEKLFF
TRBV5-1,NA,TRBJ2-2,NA,TGCGCCAGCAGCCCGGACGGGGTTCTTAGGGAGCTGTTTTTT,CASSPDGVLRELFF
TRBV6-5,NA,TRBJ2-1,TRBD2,TGTGCCAGCAGTCCGGGGGGGAGGTATGAGCAGTTCTTC,CASSPGGRYEQFF
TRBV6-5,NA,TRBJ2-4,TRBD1,TGTGCCAGCAGTTACTCTGCGGGACAGGGTTACATTCAGTACTTC,CASSYSAGQGYIQYF
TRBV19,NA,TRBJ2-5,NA,TGTGCCAGTAGGCCGGGTGGGGCTCGGGAGACCCAGTACTTC,CASRPGGARETQYF
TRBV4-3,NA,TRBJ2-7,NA,TGCGCCAGCAGCCAAGAACGGCTCAAGCGCGGGGGCACTGGGGGTTACGAGCAGTACTTC,CASSQERLKRGGTGGYEQYF
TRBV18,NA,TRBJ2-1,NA,TGTGCCAGCTCACCCCAGGATACCTACAATGAGCAGTTCTTC,CASSPQDTYNEQFF
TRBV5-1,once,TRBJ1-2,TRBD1,TGCGCCAGCACCTCCCAACAGGGGGCATATGGCTACACCTTC,CASTSQQGAYGYTF
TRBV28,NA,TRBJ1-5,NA,TGTGCCAGCAGGTTGATACGGGGGCAGGGACAGCCCCAGCATTTT,CASRLIRGQGQPQHF
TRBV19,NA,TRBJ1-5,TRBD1,TGTGCCAGTACCATCGACAGGGTAAGTCAGCCCCAGCATTTT,CASTIDRVSQPQHF
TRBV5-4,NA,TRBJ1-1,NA,TGTGCCAGCACCCTCGACCGGGGTCGCACTGAAGCTTTCTTT,CASTLDRGRTEAFF
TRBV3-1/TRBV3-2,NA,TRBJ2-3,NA,TGTGCCAGCAGCCAAGGCCTCATAGGAGGCACAGATACGCAGTATTTT,CASSQGLIGGTDTQYF
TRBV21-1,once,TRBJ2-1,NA,TGTGCCAGCAGCAAACTTATAGGACAGATATACAATGAGCAGTTCTTC,CASSKLIGQIYNEQFF
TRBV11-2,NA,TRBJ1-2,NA,TGTGCCAGCAGCCTTAACTATGGCTACACCTTC,CASSLNYGYTF
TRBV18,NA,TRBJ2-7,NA,TGTGCCAGCTCACCTCCTTTAGGGGGCTCCTACGAGCAGTACTTC,CASSPPLGGSYEQYF
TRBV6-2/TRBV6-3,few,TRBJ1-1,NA,TGTGCCAGCAGTCGACCTTTAGGCCGGGAGGCTTTCTTT,CASSRPLGREAFF
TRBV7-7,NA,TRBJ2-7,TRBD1,TGTGCCAGCACCCCGACACTCCGGGACAGGGGGTACGAGCAGTACTTC,CASTPTLRDRGYEQYF
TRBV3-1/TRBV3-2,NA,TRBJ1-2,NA,TGTGCCAGCAGCCAACGGCAGGGCGGAAGCTATGGCTACACCTTC,CASSQRQGGSYGYTF
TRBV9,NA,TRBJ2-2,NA,TGTGCCAGCAGCGCCAGAGGTGGTAGGGCCGGGGAGCTGTTTTTT,CASSARGGRAGELFF
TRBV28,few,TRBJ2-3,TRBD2,TGTGCCAGCACGGGGAGGCGGGAGGCAGATACGCAGTATTTT,CASTGRREADTQYF